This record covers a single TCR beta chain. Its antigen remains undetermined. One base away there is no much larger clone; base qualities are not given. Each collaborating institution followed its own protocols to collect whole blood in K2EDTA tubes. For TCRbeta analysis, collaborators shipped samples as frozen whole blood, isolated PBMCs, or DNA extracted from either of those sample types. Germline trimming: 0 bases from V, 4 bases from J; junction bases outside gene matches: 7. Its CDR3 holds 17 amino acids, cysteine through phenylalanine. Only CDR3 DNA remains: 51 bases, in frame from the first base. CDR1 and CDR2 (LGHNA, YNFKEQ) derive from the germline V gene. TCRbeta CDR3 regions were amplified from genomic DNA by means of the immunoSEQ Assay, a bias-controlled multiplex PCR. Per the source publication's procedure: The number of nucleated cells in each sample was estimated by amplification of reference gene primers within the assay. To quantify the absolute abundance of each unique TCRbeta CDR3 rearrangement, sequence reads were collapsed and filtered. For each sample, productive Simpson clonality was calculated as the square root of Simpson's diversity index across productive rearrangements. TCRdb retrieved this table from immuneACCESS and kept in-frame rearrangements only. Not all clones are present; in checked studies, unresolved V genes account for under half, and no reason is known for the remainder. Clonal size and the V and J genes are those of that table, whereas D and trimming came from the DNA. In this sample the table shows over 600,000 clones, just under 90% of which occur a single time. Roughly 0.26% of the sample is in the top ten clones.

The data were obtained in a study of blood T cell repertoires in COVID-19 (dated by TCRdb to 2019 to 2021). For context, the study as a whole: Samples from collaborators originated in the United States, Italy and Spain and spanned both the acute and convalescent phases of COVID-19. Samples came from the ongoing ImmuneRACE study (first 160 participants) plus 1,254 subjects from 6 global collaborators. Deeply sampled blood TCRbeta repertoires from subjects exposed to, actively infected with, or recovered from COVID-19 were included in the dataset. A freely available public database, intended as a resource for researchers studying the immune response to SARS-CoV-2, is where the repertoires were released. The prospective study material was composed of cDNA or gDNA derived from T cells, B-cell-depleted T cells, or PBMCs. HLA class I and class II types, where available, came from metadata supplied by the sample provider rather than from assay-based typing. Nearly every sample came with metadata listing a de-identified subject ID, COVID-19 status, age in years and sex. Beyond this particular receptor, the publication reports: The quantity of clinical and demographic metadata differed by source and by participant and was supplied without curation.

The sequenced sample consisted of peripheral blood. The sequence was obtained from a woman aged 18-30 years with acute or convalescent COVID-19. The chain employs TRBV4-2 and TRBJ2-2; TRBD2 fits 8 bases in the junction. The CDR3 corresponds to CASSQDANGGATGELFF. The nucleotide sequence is TGTGCCAGCAGCCAAGATGCTAACGGGGGGGCCACCGGGGAGCTGTTTTTT.